The 13 T cell receptor beta chains below all came from one sample that was sequenced in a study of technical replicates of blood from a handful of donors. The protocol was immunoSEQ multiplex PCR, while the TCRdb copy is restricted to in-frame clones and leaves out a portion. The sample has over 75,000 clones, 95% to 97% seen once. Sequencing was performed on T cells isolated from PBMCs. The receptors originated from a human donor in good health.

V gene TRBV7-9 combines with J gene TRBJ1-1; perhaps TRBD1 as D (5 bases). V gave up 1 base and J gave up 1 base, with 16 bases separating them. CDR1 SEHNR and CDR2 FQNEAQ come from the germline V gene (reference sequence). The CDR3 is made up of 17 amino acids. In nucleotides, the CDR3 is TGTGCCAGCAGCTTAGTCTATGGTCAGGGCGGGAACACTGAAGCTTTCTTT. Translation gives CASSLVYGQGGNTEAFF.

The chain is built from TRBV14 and TRBJ2-3; D perhaps matches TRBD2 (6 bases). The CDR3 totals 16 residues. V was cut by 0 bases and J by 2 bases, with 12 bases left in between. The germline V gene has CDR1 SGHDN and CDR2 FVKESK. CDR3 sequence reads: CASSQDRLATTDTQYF. For the CDR3, the DNA is TGTGCCAGCAGCCAAGATCGGCTAGCGACCACAGATACGCAGTATTTT.

The chain uses TRBV14 and TRBJ1-2; 7 bases are a match to TRBD1. CDR3 length: 13 amino acids. CDR1 and CDR2 from the germline V gene are SGHDN and FVKESK. J lost 8 bases, V lost 1 base, and 4 bases had no gene match. The CDR3 is CASSQGTGWGYTF. In nucleotides, the CDR3 is TGTGCCAGCAGCCAAGGGACAGGTTGGGGCTACACCTTC. Supplemented by reference TRBV14 and TRBJ1-2, the full variable domain reads EAGVTQFPSHSVIEKGQTVTLRCDPISGHDNLYWYRRVMGKEIKFLLHFVKESKQDESGMPNNRFLAERTGGTYSTLKVQPAELEDSGVYFCASSQGTGWGYTFGSGTRLTVV.

The chain combines TRBV28 with TRBJ2-2; TRBD2 agrees at 9 bases. The CDR3 extends over 16 amino acids. V gave up 3 bases and J gave up 5 bases; unmatched junction bases: 7. CDR1 MDHEN and CDR2 SYDVKM come from the germline V gene. CDR3 coding DNA: TGTGCCAGCAGTTTCTTAGCGGGAGTTCTGACCGGGGAGCTGTTTTTT. Translated: CASSFLAGVLTGELFF.

CDR3 sequence reads: CASLLNSYEQYF. In nucleotides, the CDR3 is TGTGCCAGCCTACTGAACTCCTACGAGCAGTACTTC. The chain employs TRBV6-1 and TRBJ2-7; D remains ambiguous. This CDR3 has 12 amino acids. Trimming took 8 bases from V and 0 from J, leaving 8 bases between them. From germline, CDR1 is MNHNS and CDR2 SASEGT.

This sequence joins TRBV9 and TRBJ2-1, with D perhaps matching TRBD1 (6 bases). The CDR3 is 15 amino acids. Deletions cut 0 bases from V and 4 bases from J, with 11 bases between. The V gene's germline CDR1 is SGDLS and CDR2 YYNGEE. CDR3 DNA: TGTGCCAGCAGCGTAGCAGGGGAACCGTACAATGAGCAGTTCTTC. Its protein product is CASSVAGEPYNEQFF.

The genes are TRBV6-1 and TRBJ2-2; D uncertain. The germline gives CDR1 MNHNS, CDR2 SASEGT. The CDR3 extends over 15 amino acids. V was cut by 3 bases and J by 0 bases, with 8 bases left in between. As DNA, the CDR3 is TGTGCCAGCAGTGACCCAAAATCGAACACCGGGGAGCTGTTTTTT. Amino acid sequence: CASSDPKSNTGELFF.

The V gene is TRBV7-9, the J gene TRBJ2-1; perhaps TRBD2 as D (6 bases). Germline V gene data show CDR1 as SEHNR and CDR2 as FQNEAQ (reference sequence). Trimming took 2 bases from V and 1 from J, leaving 9 bases between them. The CDR3 contains 15 residues. The CDR3 here is CASSLIRGSYNEQFF. The DNA for the CDR3 is TGTGCCAGCAGCTTAATTCGGGGGTCCTACAATGAGCAGTTCTTC.

This clone came up once. This chain joins TRBV11-2 and TRBJ2-1, with TRBD2 identical over 11 bases. This CDR3 is built from 14 residues. Germline V gene lookup returns CDR1 SGHAT and CDR2 FQNNGV. After removal of 1 base from V and 10 bases from J, the junction contained 3 bases not matched to a gene. CDR3 sequence (DNA): TGTGCCAGCAGCTTAGTCCGGACTAGCGGGGAGCAGTTCTTC. Translating it yields CASSLVRTSGEQFF.

The V gene is TRBV5-4, the J gene TRBJ1-3; D perhaps matches TRBD1 (6 bases). V was cut by 3 bases and J by 0 bases, with 16 bases left in between. The CDR3 consists of 17 residues. CDR1 and CDR2 from the germline V gene are SGHNT and YYREEE (reference sequence). This chain's CDR3 is CASSYGTGTNSGNTIYF. The CDR3 DNA sequence: TGTGCCAGCAGCTATGGTACCGGGACAAACTCTGGAAACACCATATATTTT. Based on the CDR3 plus reference TRBV5-4 and TRBJ1-3, the full variable domain is ETGVTQSPTHLIKTRGQQVTLRCSSQSGHNTVSWYQQALGQGPQFIFQYYREEENGRGNFPPRFSGLQFPNYSSELNVNALELDDSALYLCASSYGTGTNSGNTIYFGEGSWLTVV.

The genes are TRBV5-1 and TRBJ2-1; 8 bases fit TRBD1. This CDR3 contains 16 residues. The V gene end was trimmed by 1 base and the J gene end by 1 base; junction bases not matched to a gene: 4. Germline lookup yields CDR1 SGHRS and CDR2 YFSETQ. CDR3 DNA sequence: TGCGCCAGCAGCTTGATGACAGGGGAATCCTACAATGAGCAGTTCTTC. Amino acids: CASSLMTGESYNEQFF. Supplemented by reference TRBV5-1 and TRBJ2-1, the full variable domain reads KAGVTQTPRYLIKTRGQQVTLSCSPISGHRSVSWYQQTPGQGLQFLFEYFSETQRNKGNFPGRFSGRQFSNSRSEMNVSTLELGDSALYLCASSLMTGESYNEQFFGPGTRLTVL.

V and J are TRBV7-9 and TRBJ2-7, with 9 bases identical to TRBD2. The V and J ends lost 4 bases and 1 base, in that order; junction bases with no gene match: 14. This CDR3 contains 18 residues. Per germline, CDR1 SEHNR and CDR2 FQNEAQ (reference sequence). This chain's CDR3 is CASSSHISGSSGSYEQYF. Written as DNA, the CDR3 is TGTGCCAGCAGCTCGCACATTAGCGGGAGCAGCGGGTCCTACGAGCAGTACTTC.

This chain joins TRBV6-1 and TRBJ2-7; D may be TRBD1 (5 bases). The ends were cut back, 7 bases at V and 0 bases at J, with 16 bases in the middle. CDR3 size: 15 residues. Per the germline V gene, CDR1 is MNHNS and CDR2 is SASEGT. The CDR3 reads CASTRGRASSYEQYF. CDR3 coding DNA: TGTGCCAGCACCCGCGGCAGGGCGTCCTCCTACGAGCAGTACTTC.